Included here is one TCR beta chain sequence, with context. Its target is unknown. The germline V gene encodes CDR1 KGHSH and CDR2 LQKENI. Trimming pared 1 base from V and 3 bases from J, leaving 9 bases between. The length of the CDR3 is 14 residues. Expressed TCRB transcripts were sequenced because the entire RNA isolate underwent reverse transcription. Profiled with immunoSEQ multiplex PCR; TCRdb holds only in-frame clones, not every one. The sample lists hundreds of thousands of clones; approximately 10% were seen once. A single heparinised blood sample, averaging around 110 mL, was obtained per donor. These data are taken from a study of beta chain features in type 1 diabetes. Whole-study results and caveats: Type 1 diabetes patients had TCRB CDR3s that were shorter (moderately but significantly so) in all four CD4+ subsets. Naive, central memory and Treg TCRB repertoires appeared more alike in patients than in healthy donors.

Sequencing was carried out using naive CD4+ T cells from blood. This receptor was identified in a man aged 25-40 years with type 1 diabetes. The rearrangement uses TRBV18 and TRBJ2-5, with TRBD1 as a possible D gene (6 bases). This CDR3 is CASSPQTGEETQYF. The CDR3 bases are TGTGCCAGCTCACCACAGACAGGCGAAGAGACCCAGTACTTC.